This TCR beta chain comes out of a study of T-cell memory formation after mild COVID-19. Study-wide points: Second-wave clones with a day 37 peak had unconfirmed SARS-CoV-2 specificity. The study found contracting CD4+ clones mainly in CM and EM and contracting CD8+ clones in EMRA.

TCRdb fed the 5' RACE reads into MiXCR, producing one record per CDR3 protein. The table records hundreds of thousands of distinct CDR3 sequences, 25% of them present only once. In germline, CDR1 is MGHRA, CDR2 YSYEKL. This CDR3 has 16 residues. Trimming cost V 0 bases and J 0 bases, with 12 bases left between them. Notes on this clonotype: The antigen is unknown.

The sequence was collected from an adult woman who had mild COVID-19 (a few samples of this study predate the infection). Cell type and time point are not known. This chain connects TRBV4-1 to TRBJ2-7, with a possible D match to TRBD1 (5 bases). Sequences were obtained from PBMCs or a T cell subset sorted from them (not recorded which). CDR3 in amino acids: CASSQEAQGISYEQYF. DNA of the CDR3: TGCGCCAGCAGCCAAGAGGCCCAGGGAATCTCCTACGAGCAGTACTTC.